One sample yielded the 32 T cell receptor beta chains listed below, sequenced in a study of graft-versus-host responses after intestinal transplantation. Assay used: immunoSEQ multiplex PCR; TCRdb lists only in-frame clones, some missing. The sample shows some 96,000 clones, more than 80% of them seen only once. Sequencing was performed on PBMCs, taken about 450 days after intestinal transplant. Receptors were obtained from a human patient who received an intestinal transplant, so some T cells may come from the graft donor.

In DNA form, the CDR3 reads TGTGCCAGCAGTTCGGACGGGGCCTACGAGCAGTACTTC. Residues: CASSSDGAYEQYF. This sequence joins TRBV13 and TRBJ2-7, with D possibly matching TRBD2 (5 bases). V lost 6 bases, J lost 2 bases, and 11 bases lay in between. Germline lookup yields CDR1 PRHDT and CDR2 FYEKMQ (reference sequence). The CDR3 covers 13 residues.

The DNA for the CDR3 is TGTGCCAGCAGCGTAGGTGCCGGAAACATTCAGTACTTC. Translating it yields CASSVGAGNIQYF. The chain recombines TRBV9 with TRBJ2-4; D not certain. CDR3 length equals 13 residues. The germline gives CDR1 SGDLS, CDR2 YYNGEE. V lost 0 bases to trimming and J lost 6 bases, with 7 bases between them.

In this sample, this clone turned up once. V usage is TRBV19 and J usage is TRBJ2-1; 8 bases agree with TRBD2. Germline V CDR1 and CDR2: LNHDA, SQIVND (reference sequence). V shed 3 bases and J 4 bases; nucleotides not matched to a gene: 5. The length of the CDR3 is 15 residues. The CDR3 sequence is CASSIGGGRYNEQFF. The CDR3 nucleotides read TGTGCCAGTAGTATTGGCGGGGGGCGTTACAATGAGCAGTTCTTC.

The chain employs TRBV4-1 and TRBJ1-3, with 7 positions matching TRBD1. The CDR3 contains 18 residues. Per the germline V gene, CDR1 is MGHRA and CDR2 is YSYEKL. The V segment lost 4 bases and the J segment 4 bases; nucleotides outside the gene matches: 16. The CDR3 DNA follows: TGCGCCAGCAGCCCTAAAAGGGGACAGCCAGTCTTCGGAAACACCATATATTTT. Amino acid sequence: CASSPKRGQPVFGNTIYF.

V and J are TRBV11-1 and TRBJ1-1, with D maybe TRBD1 (6 bases). Trimming shortened V by 3 bases and J by 5 bases, and 13 bases separated the two germline ends. The CDR3 runs 14 residues. Germline V CDR1 and CDR2: SGHAT, FQDESV (reference sequence). DNA for the CDR3: TGTGCCAGCAGCTTCCCGGGGGGCAGGACTGAAGCTTTCTTT. Protein: CASSFPGGRTEAFF.

The chain employs TRBV27 and TRBJ2-5; a weak D match, TRBD2 (6 bases). V lost 2 bases, J lost 2 bases, and 9 bases lay in between. CDR1 and CDR2 from the germline V gene are MNHEY and SMNVEV (reference sequence). The CDR3 has 14 residues. CDR3 protein: CASSLGREQETQYF. CDR3 coding DNA: TGTGCCAGCAGTTTAGGGCGGGAACAAGAGACCCAGTACTTC.

As for this clone: The sample has other DNA sequences that encode this CDR3 too. This sequence joins TRBV6-6 and TRBJ2-5, with D unclear. The CDR3 runs to 11 residues. Trimming stripped 3 bases from V and 4 bases from J, with 3 bases between. Germline lookup yields CDR1 MNHNY and CDR2 SVGAGI (reference sequence). CDR3 DNA sequence: TGTGCCAGCAGTTATGGAGAGACCCAGTACTTC. It yields the protein CASSYGETQYF.

The chain is built from TRBV6-5 and TRBJ1-1; possibly TRBD1 for D (6 bases). This CDR3 is built from 14 residues. Trimming cost V 5 bases and J 1 base, with 11 bases left between them. Germline lookup yields CDR1 MNHEY and CDR2 SVGAGI. CDR3: CASSVQGRNTEAFF. The CDR3 DNA reads TGTGCCAGCAGTGTCCAGGGGCGGAACACTGAAGCTTTCTTT.

The rearrangement joins TRBV9 to TRBJ2-1, with unresolved D. The CDR3 runs 13 residues. CDR1 SGDLS and CDR2 YYNGEE come from the germline V gene. V dropped 3 bases and J dropped 10 bases, with 14 bases sitting between them. The CDR3 loop is CASSEDRTGEQFF. The CDR3, as DNA: TGTGCCAGCAGCGAGGACCGGACGGGCGAGCAGTTCTTC.

About this clone: Additional DNA sequences in this sample encode the identical CDR3. This chain uses TRBV9 with TRBJ2-1, with a weak D call TRBD1 (5 bases). V was trimmed by 0 bases and J by 7 bases, leaving 5 bases between them. CDR1 SGDLS and CDR2 YYNGEE come from the germline V gene. This CDR3 has 12 residues. For the CDR3, the DNA is TGTGCCAGCAGCGTAGAGGGGAATGAGCAGTTCTTC. Protein: CASSVEGNEQFF.

The gene calls are TRBV5-6 and TRBJ1-1, with 7 positions matching TRBD1. The CDR3 has 13 residues. The V gene's germline CDR1 is SGHDT and CDR2 YYEEEE. V gave up 4 bases and J gave up 5 bases; unmatched junction bases: 5. The CDR3 is CASSAGTETEAFF. DNA for the CDR3: TGTGCCAGCAGCGCAGGGACAGAAACTGAAGCTTTCTTT.

V gene TRBV5-1 combines with J gene TRBJ2-1, with a weak D call TRBD1 (6 bases). The CDR3 runs 13 residues. Trimming removed 0 bases from V and 8 bases from J, with 9 bases in between. Germline V CDR1 and CDR2: SGHRS, YFSETQ. The CDR3 DNA reads as TGCGCCAGCAGCTTGGGTAACAGGGATGAGCAGTTCTTC. Protein product: CASSLGNRDEQFF.

This chain joins TRBV6-5 and TRBJ1-6, with D possibly being TRBD1 (5 bases). Germline CDR1 MNHEY, CDR2 SVGAGI. Trimming cost V 2 bases and J 11 bases, with 16 bases left between them. This CDR3 has 15 amino acids. The CDR3 loop reads CASSYLSDMDAPLHF. DNA for the CDR3: TGTGCCAGCAGTTACCTCTCGGACATGGACGCACCCCTCCACTTT.

The chain uses TRBV15 and TRBJ1-2; D may be TRBD1 (5 bases). V gave up 0 bases and J gave up 2 bases, with 10 bases separating them. This CDR3 spans 15 amino acids. Germline lookup yields CDR1 LNHNV and CDR2 YYDKDF (reference sequence). The CDR3 DNA follows: TGTGCCACCAGCAGAGAAAAGGGGACCAACTATGGCTACACCTTC. Its protein product is CATSREKGTNYGYTF.

This rearrangement joins TRBV29-1 to TRBJ2-2, with unresolved D. CDR1 is SQVTM, CDR2 ANQGSEA, per germline. With 0 bases removed from V and 4 bases from J, the gap between germline ends came to 12 bases. This CDR3 contains 15 residues. In DNA form, the CDR3 reads TGCAGCGTTGAAGACACAGTGCACGTCACCGGGGAGCTGTTTTTT. It specifies CSVEDTVHVTGELFF.

This chain connects TRBV13 to TRBJ1-3, with D possibly being TRBD1 (6 bases). The V and J ends lost 3 bases and 5 bases respectively, with 17 bases between them. Germline loops: CDR1 PRHDT, CDR2 FYEKMQ (reference sequence). The CDR3 is 16 amino acids. The CDR3 region is CASSFTDLGARNTIYF. CDR3 nucleotides: TGTGCCAGCAGCTTCACAGACCTGGGGGCGCGAAACACCATATATTTT. Full variable domain (missing parts from reference TRBV13 and TRBJ1-3): AAGVIQSPRHLIKEKRETATLKCYPIPRHDTVYWYQQGPGQDPQFLISFYEKMQSDKGSIPDRFSAQQFSDYHSELNMSSLELGDSALYFCASSFTDLGARNTIYFGEGSWLTVV.

This chain links TRBV7-9 with TRBJ2-3, with a weak D call TRBD2 (6 bases). The V end was cut by 3 bases, the J end by 5 bases, with 9 bases between. Germline V gene data show CDR1 as SEHNR and CDR2 as FQNEAQ (reference sequence). CDR3 size: 13 residues. DNA of the CDR3: TGTGCCAGCAGCTTCCGACTAGAAGATACGCAGTATTTT. Translating it yields CASSFRLEDTQYF.

The chain carries TRBV10-3 and TRBJ2-1; D is ambiguous. Per germline, CDR1 ENHRY and CDR2 SYGVKD. The CDR3 loop spans 12 amino acids. Trimming removed 7 bases from V and 5 bases from J, with 9 bases in between. CDR3 nucleotide sequence: TGTGCCATCATGCGGACGAACAATGAGCAGTTCTTC. Translated, it gives CAIMRTNNEQFF.

This CDR3 reads CASREEQSNQPQHF. The CDR3 DNA follows: TGTGCCAGCAGGGAGGAACAGAGCAATCAGCCCCAGCATTTT. The V gene is TRBV2, the J gene TRBJ1-5; D remains ambiguous. The V gene lost 6 bases and the J gene lost 1 base, with 10 bases spanning the gap. The length of the CDR3 is 14 residues. Germline V gives CDR1 SNHLY, CDR2 FYNNEI.

This clone was detected only a few times. The CDR3 sequence: CASSSMGQGGNTIYF. In DNA form, the CDR3 reads TGTGCCAGCAGCTCAATGGGACAGGGTGGAAACACCATATATTTT. The chain is built from TRBV11-2 and TRBJ1-3; 9 bases are a match to TRBD1. Unmatched junction bases numbered 4, after V lost 4 bases and J lost 3 bases. In germline, CDR1 is SGHAT, CDR2 FQNNGV. The CDR3 loop spans 15 amino acids.

V gene TRBV9 combines with J gene TRBJ2-2; a possible D gene is TRBD1 (5 bases). V gave up 5 bases and J gave up 1 base, with 9 bases separating them. Germline values: CDR1 SGDLS, CDR2 YYNGEE. The CDR3 extends over 14 amino acids. CDR3 region: CASRFQGNTGELFF. CDR3 in DNA: TGTGCCAGCAGGTTCCAGGGGAACACCGGGGAGCTGTTTTTT.

The chain is built from TRBV7-9 and TRBJ2-7; tentative D call: TRBD1 (5 bases). V lost 3 bases and J lost 7, with 7 bases in between. The CDR3 spans 11 residues. In germline, CDR1 is SEHNR, CDR2 FQNEAQ (reference sequence). The CDR3 is CASSLSGEQYF. Written as DNA, the CDR3 is TGTGCCAGCAGCTTGTCAGGGGAGCAGTACTTC. Together with reference TRBV7-9 and TRBJ2-7, the CDR3 gives the full variable domain: DTGVSQNPRHKITKRGQNVTFRCDPISEHNRLYWYRQTLGQGPEFLTYFQNEAQLEKSRLLSDRFSAERPKGSFSTLEIQRTEQGDSAMYLCASSLSGEQYFGPGTRLTVT.

This sequence joins TRBV6-5 and TRBJ1-2; no firm D call. The germline gives CDR1 MNHEY, CDR2 SVGAGI. V gave up 0 bases and J gave up 7 bases, with 18 bases separating them. This CDR3 is 16 amino acids long. The CDR3 here is CASSYSIAGSRGGYTF. The CDR3 DNA is TGTGCCAGCAGTTACTCGATCGCCGGGAGCCGTGGTGGCTACACCTTC.

This clone was detected once. This chain connects TRBV4-1 to TRBJ1-2, with D perhaps TRBD1 (5 bases). V gave up 4 bases and J gave up 4 bases, with 7 bases separating them. The CDR3 sequence is 12 residues long. Germline V gene data show CDR1 as MGHRA and CDR2 as YSYEKL. The CDR3 coding sequence is TGCGCCAGCAGCCGAGACAGCTATGGCTACACCTTC. Protein product: CASSRDSYGYTF.

The chain carries TRBV4-1 and TRBJ2-5; TRBD1 matches at 9 bases. Germline-derived CDR1 and CDR2 are MGHRA and YSYEKL. V dropped 4 bases and J dropped 1; count of bases not matched to a gene: 7. This CDR3 contains 16 residues. CDR3 bases: TGCGCCAGCAGCCCGATCGGGACAGGGACCCAAGAGACCCAGTACTTC. As protein: CASSPIGTGTQETQYF.

The CDR3 loop is CASSVGGGAGEQFF. The CDR3 coding sequence is TGCGCCAGCAGCGTTGGCGGGGGGGCGGGTGAGCAGTTCTTC. V and J are TRBV4-1 and TRBJ2-1; 9 bases match TRBD2. The CDR3 contains 14 residues. The V segment lost 5 bases and the J segment 9 bases; nucleotides outside the gene matches: 8. The germline gives CDR1 MGHRA, CDR2 YSYEKL.

The chain recombines TRBV7-2 with TRBJ2-3; 8 bases are a match to TRBD2. Looked up from germline, CDR1 is SGHTA and CDR2 is FQGNSA. The CDR3 spans 15 residues. The V and J ends lost 7 bases and 2 bases, in that order; junction bases with no gene match: 8. In nucleotides, the CDR3 is TGTGCCAGCAAAAGAATAGCGGGGCTCACAGATACGCAGTATTTT. It specifies CASKRIAGLTDTQYF.

The chain recombines TRBV7-3 with TRBJ1-1, with 8 bases matching TRBD1. CDR3 length: 17 amino acids. Germline V gives CDR1 SGHTA, CDR2 FQGTGA. The V and J ends lost 3 bases and 5 bases, in that order; junction bases with no gene match: 14. The CDR3: CASSLTGVEVGGTEAFF. In nucleotides, the CDR3 is TGTGCCAGCAGCTTGACAGGGGTTGAGGTCGGCGGGACTGAAGCTTTCTTT.

The V gene is TRBV10-3, the J gene TRBJ1-5, with TRBD1 matching 10 bases. With 4 bases clipped from V and 1 base from J, the junction kept 1 base outside the gene matches. The CDR3 is 15 residues long. Germline CDR1 and CDR2: ENHRY and SYGVKD. The CDR3 loop reads CAISGTGGSNQPQHF. For the CDR3, the DNA is TGTGCCATCAGTGGGACAGGGGGAAGCAATCAGCCCCAGCATTTT.

The chain uses TRBV6-1 and TRBJ2-7; D remains unclear. Between the trimmed V and J ends, which lost 5 bases and 3 bases, there was a span of 14 bases. CDR3 length equals 14 residues. CDR1 and CDR2 (germline): MNHNS, SASEGT. The CDR3 spells CASSLQGLFYEQYF. For the CDR3, the DNA is TGTGCCAGCAGTCTACAAGGGCTCTTCTACGAGCAGTACTTC.

The J gene is TRBJ2-1, the V gene TRBV18; 10 nucleotides line up with TRBD2. The CDR3 consists of 16 residues. J was trimmed by 6 bases and V by 6 bases; bases with no gene match: 11. The germline V gene has CDR1 KGHSH and CDR2 LQKENI. The CDR3 DNA is TGTGCCAGCTCCCCCAATAGAGCGGGGGGGCTCAATGAGCAGTTCTTC. It is translated as CASSPNRAGGLNEQFF.

This clone was found once. The genes are TRBV10-3 and TRBJ1-1; D possibly corresponds to TRBD1 (6 bases). The germline CDR1 and CDR2 sequences are ENHRY and SYGVKD. The length of the CDR3 is 12 residues. Trimming took off 6 bases at V and 8 bases at J, with 13 bases between the two ends. CDR3 DNA: TGTGCCATCAGGGACAGTAAAGCCGAAGCTTTCTTT. This codes for CAIRDSKAEAFF.